Sequencing of this T cell receptor (beta chain) was carried out in a study of technical replicates of blood from a few donors. Generated by immunoSEQ multiplex PCR, the TCRdb table keeps only in-frame clones and is missing some. This sample has about 69,000 clones, with about 87% found just once. The V gene's germline CDR1 is SGHRS and CDR2 YFSETQ. The CDR3 totals 13 residues. V lost 0 bases and J 5 bases, leaving 7 bases between the germline ends. Sequenced material: PBMCs. The V gene is TRBV5-1, the J gene TRBJ2-3; D ambiguous. The source is a human donor in good health. Some clones in this sample may be carry-over from other donors' samples. The chain's CDR3 is CASSLEAIDTQYF. The CDR3, as DNA: TGCGCCAGCAGCTTGGAAGCTATAGATACGCAGTATTTT.